The 16 T cell receptor beta chains below come from one sample, sequenced in a study of blood T cell repertoires in COVID-19. Repertoires were generated with immunoSEQ multiplex PCR, while TCRdb's copy carries only in-frame clones and drops some. The table has about 33,000 clones, less than 80% seen once. Input material: peripheral blood. The receptors stem from a man older than 75 with acute or convalescent COVID-19.

The sample holds one count of this clone. V is TRBV7-9 and J is TRBJ2-1, with a tentative D call TRBD2 (6 bases). The CDR3 contains 13 residues. The V and J ends lost 5 bases and 8 bases respectively, with 13 bases between them. The germline gives CDR1 SEHNR, CDR2 FQNEAQ (reference sequence). CDR3 in amino acids: CASSPLGEDEQFF. CDR3 sequence (DNA): TGTGCCAGCAGCCCCTTAGGGGAGGATGAGCAGTTCTTC.

The chain uses TRBV6-2 or TRBV6-3 and TRBJ1-1; D is possibly TRBD1 (6 bases). Germline lookup yields CDR1 MNHEY and CDR2 SVGEGT. V dropped 5 bases and J dropped 10 bases, with 14 bases sitting between them. The CDR3 extends over 12 amino acids. DNA of the CDR3: TGTGCCAGCAGTGCTAGGGTCAGGGGAGCTTTCTTT. The encoded protein is CASSARVRGAFF.

The chain joins TRBV9 to TRBJ1-1, with 12 bases that match TRBD1. V gave up 4 bases and J gave up 4 bases; unmatched junction bases: 14. The CDR3 spans 18 residues. Per the germline V gene, CDR1 is SGDLS and CDR2 is YYNGEE. CDR3: CASSSRQPGQGATTEAFF. CDR3 nucleotides: TGTGCCAGCAGCTCACGCCAGCCGGGACAGGGGGCGACCACTGAAGCTTTCTTT.

The rearrangement links TRBV7-9 to TRBJ1-1; the D is unclear. Germline values: CDR1 SEHNR, CDR2 FQNEAQ (reference sequence). Trimming removed 11 bases from V and 2 bases from J, with 9 bases in between. CDR3 length: 11 residues. The CDR3 DNA is TGTGCCGCCGGGGTAAACACTGAAGCTTTCTTT. Its translation: CAAGVNTEAFF.

The genes are TRBV10-2 and TRBJ2-4; perhaps TRBD2 as D (6 bases). V was shortened by 0 bases and J by 8 bases, with 11 bases between the two germline ends. The CDR3 sequence is 14 residues long. The germline V gene has CDR1 WSHSY and CDR2 SAAADI. CDR3 sequence: CASSESRGRHIQYF. CDR3 bases: TGCGCCAGCAGTGAGTCAAGAGGGAGGCACATTCAGTACTTC.

V and J are TRBV5-1 and TRBJ2-5, with D hard to call. Germline CDR1 SGHRS, CDR2 YFSETQ. Trimming shortened V by 4 bases and J by 5 bases, and 21 bases separated the two germline ends. This CDR3 contains 16 residues. CDR3 loop: CASSPNPLSIAETQYF. Here the CDR3 DNA reads TGCGCCAGCAGCCCCAACCCACTGTCAATTGCGGAGACCCAGTACTTC.

The sample holds a few counts of this clone. The J gene is TRBJ1-1, the V gene TRBV28; D is ambiguous. The CDR3 totals 15 residues. CDR1 and CDR2 from the germline V gene are MDHEN and SYDVKM. Trimming took 6 bases from V and 4 from J, leaving 18 bases between them. CDR3 amino acids: CASRTLTAAGTEAFF. The CDR3 DNA follows: TGTGCCAGCAGGACCCTTACAGCGGCAGGCACTGAAGCTTTCTTT.

The V call is TRBV6-6, the J call TRBJ2-2; D is ambiguous. Germline V gene sequence: CDR1 MNHNY, CDR2 SVGAGI (reference sequence). This CDR3 is 12 amino acids long. V lost 6 bases and J lost 4, with 6 bases in between. The CDR3 loop is CASSPITGELFF. The CDR3, as DNA: TGTGCCAGCAGCCCTATCACCGGGGAGCTGTTTTTT.

The chain combines TRBV5-1 with TRBJ2-2; tentatively, D is TRBD2 (5 bases). This CDR3 region has 15 residues. The V gene's germline CDR1 is SGHRS and CDR2 YFSETQ. V was trimmed by 0 bases and J by 2 bases, leaving 8 bases between them. CDR3 nucleotide sequence: TGCGCCAGCAGCTTGGGAGGGTTTAACACCGGGGAGCTGTTTTTT. It encodes CASSLGGFNTGELFF.

The genes are TRBV27 and TRBJ2-7, with 10 bases that match TRBD1. Looked up from germline, CDR1 is MNHEY and CDR2 is SMNVEV (reference sequence). The CDR3 is 15 amino acids. V lost 5 bases to trimming and J lost 2 bases; unmatched junction nucleotides: 6. CDR3 nucleotide sequence: TGTGCCAGCAGTCCGAGGGGACAGGGGACCTACGAGCAGTACTTC. Its translation is CASSPRGQGTYEQYF.

The genes are TRBV2 and TRBJ1-2; 7 bases are a match to TRBD1. V gave up 5 bases and J gave up 1 base; unmatched junction bases: 7. This CDR3 spans 15 amino acids. Germline lookup yields CDR1 SNHLY and CDR2 FYNNEI. The CDR3 nucleotides are TGTGCCAGCAGTCTTTTGCAGGGGGTTAACTATGGCTACACCTTC. Protein sequence: CASSLLQGVNYGYTF.

This clone was picked up a small number of times. This rearrangement joins TRBV6-6 to TRBJ1-5; unclear D gene. V was shortened by 0 bases and J by 3 bases, with 9 bases between the two germline ends. This CDR3 comprises 15 residues. Germline V lookup: CDR1 MNHNY, CDR2 SVGAGI (reference sequence). The CDR3 DNA sequence: TGTGCCAGCAGTTACTCGGAACAGAACAATCAGCCCCAGCATTTT. Residues: CASSYSEQNNQPQHF.

This chain joins TRBV19 and TRBJ2-2; D gene ambiguous. V was cut by 7 bases and J by 2 bases, with 14 bases left in between. Germline V gene data show CDR1 as LNHDA and CDR2 as SQIVND (reference sequence). CDR3 length: 15 residues. The CDR3 loop reads CASTPRAANTGELFF. CDR3 in DNA: TGTGCCAGTACCCCAAGAGCCGCTAACACCGGGGAGCTGTTTTTT.

The chain links TRBV4-3 to TRBJ2-1, with D possibly TRBD2 on 5 matching bases. The germline V gene has CDR1 LGHNA and CDR2 YSLEER. This CDR3 is 11 amino acids long. V lost 3 bases and J 11 bases, leaving 8 bases between the germline ends. The CDR3 here is CASSQRTQQFF. Written as DNA, the CDR3 is TGCGCCAGCAGCCAGAGGACTCAGCAGTTCTTC.

This clone was seen a single time. The gene calls are TRBV7-8 and TRBJ2-3; 7 bases match TRBD1. The ends lost 8 bases at V and 4 bases at J; junction bases unmatched: 3. The CDR3 contains 12 residues. The germline CDR1 and CDR2 sequences are SGHVS and FQNEAQ. The CDR3 spells CASSQGADTQYF. CDR3 DNA sequence: TGTGCCAGCTCTCAGGGGGCAGATACGCAGTATTTT.

The chain joins TRBV6-5 to TRBJ1-1, with TRBD1 identical over 7 bases. CDR3 length: 15 residues. Germline values: CDR1 MNHEY, CDR2 SVGAGI. After removal of 6 bases from V and 1 base from J, the junction contained 8 bases not matched to a gene. CDR3 sequence (DNA): TGTGCCAGCAGATGGACAGGATTGGCGAACACTGAAGCTTTCTTT. It is translated as CASRWTGLANTEAFF.